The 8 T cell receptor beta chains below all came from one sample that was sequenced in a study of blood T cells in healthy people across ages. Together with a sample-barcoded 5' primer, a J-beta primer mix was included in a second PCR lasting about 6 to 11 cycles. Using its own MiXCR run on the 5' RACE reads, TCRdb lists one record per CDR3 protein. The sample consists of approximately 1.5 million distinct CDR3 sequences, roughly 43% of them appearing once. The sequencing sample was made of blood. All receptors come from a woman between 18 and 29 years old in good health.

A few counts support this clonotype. CDR3 nucleotides: TGTGCCAGCAGCCCCTTCCAATACGGACAGTCCTACGAGCAGTACTTC. Protein sequence: CASSPFQYGQSYEQYF. The chain couples TRBV7-9 to TRBJ2-7, with a possible D match to TRBD1 (6 bases). In germline, CDR1 is SEHNR, CDR2 FQNEAQ (reference sequence). Trimming stripped 5 bases from V and 1 base from J, with 18 bases between. CDR3 length: 16 amino acids.

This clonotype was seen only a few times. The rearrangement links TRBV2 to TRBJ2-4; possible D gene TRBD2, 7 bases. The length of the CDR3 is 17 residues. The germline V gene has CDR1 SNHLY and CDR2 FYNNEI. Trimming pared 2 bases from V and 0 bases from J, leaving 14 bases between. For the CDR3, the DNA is TGTGCCAGCAGTGAACTGAGGGGGGGGATAGCCAAAAACATTCAGTACTTC. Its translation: CASSELRGGIAKNIQYF. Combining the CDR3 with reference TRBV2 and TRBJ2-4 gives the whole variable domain EPEVTQTPSHQVTQMGQEVILRCVPISNHLYFYWYRQILGQKVEFLVSFYNNEISEKSEIFDDQFSVERPDGSNFTLKIRSTKLEDSAMYFCASSELRGGIAKNIQYFGAGTRLSVL.

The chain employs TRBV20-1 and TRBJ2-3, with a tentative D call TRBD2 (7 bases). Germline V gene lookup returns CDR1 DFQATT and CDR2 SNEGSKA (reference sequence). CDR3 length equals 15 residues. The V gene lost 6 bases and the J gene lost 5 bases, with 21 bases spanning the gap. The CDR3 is CSALGGGATGDTQYF. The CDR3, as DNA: TGCAGTGCATTGGGAGGGGGGGCAACGGGAGATACGCAGTATTTT.

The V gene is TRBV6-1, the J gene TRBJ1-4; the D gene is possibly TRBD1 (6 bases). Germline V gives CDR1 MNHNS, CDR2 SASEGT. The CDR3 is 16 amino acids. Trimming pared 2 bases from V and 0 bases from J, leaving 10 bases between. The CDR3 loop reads CASSELRGATNEKLFF. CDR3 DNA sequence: TGTGCCAGCAGTGAACTCAGGGGAGCAACTAATGAAAAACTGTTTTTT.

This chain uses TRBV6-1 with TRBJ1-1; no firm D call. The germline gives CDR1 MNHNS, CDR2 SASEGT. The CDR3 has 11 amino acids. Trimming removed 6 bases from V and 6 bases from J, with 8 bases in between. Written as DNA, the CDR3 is TGTGCCAGCAGAGACAACGCTGAAGCTTTCTTT. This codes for CASRDNAEAFF.

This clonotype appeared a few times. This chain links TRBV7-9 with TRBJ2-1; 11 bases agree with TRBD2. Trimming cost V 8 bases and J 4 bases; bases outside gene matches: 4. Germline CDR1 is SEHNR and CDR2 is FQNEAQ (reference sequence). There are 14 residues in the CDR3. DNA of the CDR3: TGTGCCAGCGCCACTAGCGGGAGTTACAATGAGCAGTTCTTC. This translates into CASATSGSYNEQFF.

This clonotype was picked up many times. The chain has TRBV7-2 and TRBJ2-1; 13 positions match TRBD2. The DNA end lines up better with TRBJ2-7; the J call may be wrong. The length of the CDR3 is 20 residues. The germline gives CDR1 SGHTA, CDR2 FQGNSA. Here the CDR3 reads CASSLVTGGLAGNSYNEQYF. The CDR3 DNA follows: TGTGCCAGCAGCTTAGTTACAGGGGGACTAGCGGGAAACTCCTACAATGAGCAGTACTTC.

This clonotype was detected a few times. The CDR3 nucleotides are TGCAGTGCTAGCCAAGTTCGACCCCTCCACTTT. This codes for CSASQVRPLHF. The J gene is TRBJ1-6, the V gene TRBV20-1; D is undetermined. Germline loops: CDR1 DFQATT, CDR2 SNEGSKA (reference sequence). The CDR3 covers 11 residues. V lost 3 bases and J lost 12, with 9 bases in between.